This T cell receptor (beta chain) stems from a study of T cells in localized non-small cell lung cancer. A note on this clone: Its specificity is unknown.

Study results and limitations: Adjacent lung tissue had a median about 50 of the top 100 clones found in the tumor. Increased T cell density in blood showed an association with longer overall survival. Uninvolved adjacent lung showed peak T cell clonality, exceeding tumor. Multi-region tumor sequencing was not done, so intratumor heterogeneity could not be excluded.

The protocol was immunoSEQ multiplex PCR, while the TCRdb copy is restricted to in-frame clones and leaves out a portion. The repertoire consists of tens of thousands of clones, with 88% occurring once and the leading ten covering approximately 22%. The germline CDR1 and CDR2 sequences are MDHEN and SYDVKM. V dropped 5 bases and J dropped 4; count of bases not matched to a gene: 9. The CDR3 runs to 17 residues. This receptor was identified in a woman aged 35 to 69 with stage I squamous cell lung carcinoma. The gene calls are TRBV28 and TRBJ1-6, with TRBD1 matching 9 bases. The material was peripheral blood, obtained before any cancer treatment. CDR3 amino acids: CASSPPGQGPYNSPLHF. CDR3 sequence (DNA): TGTGCCAGCAGTCCTCCGGGACAGGGCCCTTATAATTCACCCCTCCACTTT.